This T cell receptor (beta chain) is drawn from a study of T-cell memory formation after mild COVID-19. This clonotype was seen only a few times. TCRdb re-derived calls from the 5' RACE reads in MiXCR, one entry per CDR3 protein. The sample includes around 90,000 distinct CDR3 sequences, about 16% of them seen just once. V was trimmed by 1 base and J by 7 bases, leaving 14 bases between them. The CDR3 runs to 14 residues. CDR1 and CDR2 from the germline V gene are DFQATT and SNEGSKA (reference sequence). The clonotype comes from a man between 18 and 35 years old who had mild COVID-19 (a few samples of this study predate the infection). Cell type and time point are not known. Sequencing input: PBMCs or a T cell subset sorted from them (not recorded which). The rearrangement joins TRBV20-1 to TRBJ2-1; D is possibly TRBD2 (5 bases). DNA for the CDR3: TGCAGTGCTAGAGCCCGTGGAGGTAGGAATGAGCAGTTCTTC. This translates into CSARARGGRNEQFF.